This TCR beta chain appears in the sequencing data of a study of CDR3 diversity in severe acne (dated by TCRdb to between 2018 and 2021). The germline ends are 3 bases apart after V is trimmed by 1 base and J by 1 base. CDR1 and CDR2 are read off the germline V gene as SGHRS and YFSETQ. Its CDR3 holds 12 amino acids, cysteine through phenylalanine. CDR3 DNA only is kept here, 36 bases in frame from base 1. The method behind the library was PCR. Instrument used: Illumina HiSeq 2000. The public sequencing data were trimmed at Q25 with fastp and processed into clonotypes with MiXCR by TCRdb, which kept only in-frame beta chains. Records with the same CDR3 protein are collapsed into one entry carrying the most frequent genes and DNA. The sample data list 65,000 to 95,000 distinct CDR3 sequences, and approximately 51% of these were observed just once. 13% to 15% of the sample comes from the top ten. The sample holds a few counts of this clonotype. The specificity of this receptor is unknown. No base quality values were provided; no much bigger clone lies one nucleotide off.

The receptor comes from a male donor in good health, without acne. The V gene is TRBV5-1 and the J gene is TRBJ2-7; no confident D gene assignment can be made. What was sequenced was blood. The CDR3 in this case is CASSLPSYEQYF. The nucleotide sequence reads as follows: TGCGCCAGCAGCTTGCCTTCCTACGAGCAGTACTTC.